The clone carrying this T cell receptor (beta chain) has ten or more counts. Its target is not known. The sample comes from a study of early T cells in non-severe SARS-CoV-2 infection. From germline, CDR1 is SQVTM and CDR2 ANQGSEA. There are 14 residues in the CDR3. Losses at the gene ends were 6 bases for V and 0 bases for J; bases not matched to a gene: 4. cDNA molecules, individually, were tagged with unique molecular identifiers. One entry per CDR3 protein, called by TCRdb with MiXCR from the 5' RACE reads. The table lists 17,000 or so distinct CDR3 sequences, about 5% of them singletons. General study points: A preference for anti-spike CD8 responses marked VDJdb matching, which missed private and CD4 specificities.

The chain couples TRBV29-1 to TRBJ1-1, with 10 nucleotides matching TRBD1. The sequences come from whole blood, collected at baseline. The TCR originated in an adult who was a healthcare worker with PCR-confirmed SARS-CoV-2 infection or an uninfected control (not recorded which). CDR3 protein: CSVDDRGLNTEAFF. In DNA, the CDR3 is TGCAGCGTAGATGACAGGGGGCTGAACACTGAAGCTTTCTTT.